This entry concerns a single TCR beta chain. V was shortened by 6 bases and J by 5 bases, with 10 bases between the two germline ends. CDR3 length: 12 amino acids. CDR1 and CDR2 (germline): MNHNY, SVGAGI (reference sequence). The data originate from a study of STAT5B mutations in CD4+ large granular lymphocyte leukemia. This table comes from immunoSEQ multiplex PCR, and its TCRdb copy is limited to in-frame clones, with some not included. The data contain tens of thousands of clones, about 70% of them singletons. The chain couples TRBV6-6 to TRBJ1-1; D gene unclear. The TCR sequence derives from a human donor in good health. The sample comprised CD4+ T cells from blood buffy coats. Here the CDR3 DNA reads TGTGCCAGCAGATACGGGGAGACTGAAGCTTTCTTT. It yields the protein CASRYGETEAFF.